Each of the 15 T cell receptor beta chains below was sequenced from the same sample in a study of T-cell reconstitution after alpha-beta-depleted transplantation in children. Preparing the TCRbeta library involved the use of unique molecular identifiers. TCRdb processed the PCR reads anew with MiXCR; each CDR3 protein has one entry. This table holds 450,000 to 550,000 distinct CDR3 sequences, about an eighth found once. The input for sequencing was PBMCs, mostly from graft donor cells, taken 180 days after TCRalphabeta/CD19-depleted stem cell transplant. The receptors stem from a female patient between 2 and 15 years old who had a stem cell transplant for aplastic anemia, so the T cells may come from the graft donor.

In this sample, this clonotype turned up a few times. The chain is built from TRBV28 and TRBJ1-2; D call uncertain. The CDR3 totals 12 residues. Trimming left V 5 bases short and J 4 bases short, with 8 bases between. Germline V CDR1 and CDR2: MDHEN, SYDVKM. The DNA of the CDR3 is TGTGCCAGCAGTCCCCGGCCCTATGGCTACACCTTC. Translating gives CASSPRPYGYTF.

V is TRBV6-1 and J is TRBJ1-2; D gene ambiguous. Germline loops: CDR1 MNHNS, CDR2 SASEGT. The CDR3 contains 13 residues. V dropped 6 bases and J dropped 0 bases, with 8 bases sitting between them. The chain's CDR3 is CASRNSTNYGYTF. CDR3 DNA: TGTGCCAGCAGGAACAGTACTAACTATGGCTACACCTTC.

This clonotype was counted between two and nine times. The V and J genes are TRBV20-1 and TRBJ2-3; 8 nucleotides line up with TRBD2. The CDR3 loop spans 16 amino acids. Germline CDR1 reads DFQATT; CDR2 reads SNEGSKA (reference sequence). Trimming at V came to 1 base and at J to 3 bases, leaving 9 bases not matched to a gene. For the CDR3, the DNA is TGCAGTGCTAGAGGCCCTCGAGCGGGAGTAACAGATACGCAGTATTTT. It encodes CSARGPRAGVTDTQYF.

This clonotype was counted a few times. This rearrangement joins TRBV20-1 to TRBJ2-1; 11 nucleotides align to TRBD2. Germline V CDR1 and CDR2: DFQATT, SNEGSKA (reference sequence). The CDR3 contains 15 residues. J was trimmed by 2 bases and V by 2 bases; bases with no gene match: 2. CDR3: CSARNSGRAYNEQFF. In DNA form, the CDR3 reads TGCAGTGCTAGAAATAGCGGGAGGGCCTACAATGAGCAGTTCTTC.

This CDR3 is CASSWTESYNEQFF. CDR3 nucleotide sequence: TGTGCCAGCAGTTGGACAGAGTCCTACAATGAGCAGTTCTTC. The J gene is TRBJ2-1, the V gene TRBV28; TRBD1 might be the D (6 bases). The CDR3 totals 14 residues. The V end lost 4 bases, the J end lost 1 base, and 8 bases lay between the germline ends. Germline V CDR1 and CDR2: MDHEN, SYDVKM.

CDR3 residues: CASGAHSNTGELFF. The CDR3 DNA is TGTGCCAGCGGGGCCCACTCGAACACCGGGGAGCTGTTTTTT. The rearrangement joins TRBV6-5 to TRBJ2-2; TRBD1 is a possible D gene (5 bases). Germline V gene lookup returns CDR1 MNHEY and CDR2 SVGAGI. The CDR3 sequence is 14 residues long. Trimming pared 8 bases from V and 0 bases from J, leaving 10 bases between.

This clonotype was seen at least ten times. The chain uses TRBV4-3 and TRBJ1-1; D call uncertain. V was clipped by 5 bases and J by 1 base, with 14 bases between them. The V gene's germline CDR1 is LGHNA and CDR2 YSLEER. The length of the CDR3 is 15 residues. Written as DNA, the CDR3 is TGCGCCAGCAGCTTCTGGGCCGCCCCGAACACTGAAGCTTTCTTT. This codes for CASSFWAAPNTEAFF.

This clonotype was detected only a few times. This sequence joins TRBV20-1 and TRBJ1-1; D possibly corresponds to TRBD1 (5 bases). The CDR3 spans 13 residues. The germline V and J ends were trimmed by 0 bases and 11 bases, with 16 bases remaining between them. Germline V lookup: CDR1 DFQATT, CDR2 SNEGSKA (reference sequence). CDR3 region: CSAREGKRGRAFF. The DNA of the CDR3 is TGCAGTGCTAGAGAGGGCAAAAGGGGTCGGGCTTTCTTT.

A few counts support this clonotype. The chain joins TRBV29-1 to TRBJ1-1, with D unclear. The CDR3 length is 14 residues. Trimming removed 1 base from V and 4 bases from J, with 13 bases in between. Per the germline V gene, CDR1 is SQVTM and CDR2 is ANQGSEA. The CDR3 DNA reads TGCAGCGTTGAAGGTATGGGCGTGGGCACTGAAGCTTTCTTT. Amino acids: CSVEGMGVGTEAFF.

This clonotype was counted only a few times. This chain uses TRBV24-1 with TRBJ2-2; D is uncertain. The CDR3 is 15 residues long. V lost 3 bases and J lost 6, with 13 bases in between. Germline-derived CDR1 and CDR2 are KGHDR and SFDVKD. CDR3 loop: CATSDTKFHSGELFF. The CDR3 DNA reads TGTGCCACCAGTGATACGAAATTTCACTCCGGGGAGCTGTTTTTT.

This clonotype was observed many times. This chain links TRBV11-2 with TRBJ2-1, with 14 bases lining up with TRBD2. This CDR3 has 20 residues. V lost 2 bases, J lost 2 bases, and 11 bases stayed unmatched. CDR1 and CDR2 from the germline V gene are SGHAT and FQNNGV. CDR3 region: CASSLISGTSGRVAYNEQFF. The CDR3 DNA sequence: TGTGCCAGCAGCTTAATTAGCGGGACTAGCGGGAGAGTTGCCTACAATGAGCAGTTCTTC.

Worth noting for this clonotype: Likely a read error: the CDR3 ends without its conserved phenylalanine or tryptophan. V and J are TRBV29-1 and TRBJ2-1; 9 nucleotides line up with TRBD2. Germline-derived CDR1 and CDR2 are SQVTM and ANQGSEA. The CDR3 runs to 14 residues. V lost 4 bases and J lost 8; bases outside the gene matches: 9. CDR3 bases: TGCAGCGTTGTACTTGCGGGAGGGCCGGATGAGCAGTTCCTC. This encodes CSVVLAGGPDEQFL.

This clonotype has just a few counts. V is TRBV7-9 and J is TRBJ2-5, with 7 bases fitting TRBD1. V dropped 4 bases and J dropped 5; count of bases not matched to a gene: 16. CDR3 size: 17 residues. Per germline, CDR1 SEHNR and CDR2 FQNEAQ (reference sequence). The CDR3: CASSSLVVRGPAETQYF. The CDR3 nucleotides are TGTGCCAGCAGCTCCCTGGTGGTGAGGGGGCCGGCGGAGACCCAGTACTTC.

This clonotype was seen a handful of times. The chain employs TRBV7-6 and TRBJ2-1; TRBD2 aligns across 15 bases. The CDR3 totals 18 residues. V shed 8 bases and J 7 bases; nucleotides not matched to a gene: 15. The germline V gene has CDR1 SGHVS and CDR2 FNYEAQ. The CDR3 region has the DNA TGTGCCAGCTCCCCCTGGACTAGCGGGAGGGCCAGGGCGAATGAGCAGTTCTTC. Its protein product is CASSPWTSGRARANEQFF.

Many counts were recorded for this clonotype. This chain links TRBV18 with TRBJ1-4; D gene uncertain. The CDR3 is 13 residues long. CDR1 is KGHSH, CDR2 LQKENI, per germline. V was clipped by 2 bases and J by 8 bases, with 9 bases between them. The CDR3 protein is CASSPSLQEKLFF. Here the CDR3 DNA reads TGTGCCAGCTCACCATCGTTACAGGAAAAACTGTTTTTT. Complete variable domain (other parts from reference TRBV18 and TRBJ1-4): NAGVMQNPRHLVRRRGQEARLRCSPMKGHSHVYWYRQLPEEGLKFMVYLQKENIIDESGMPKERFSAEFPKEGPSILRIQQVVRGDSAAYFCASSPSLQEKLFFGSGTQLSVL.